A single sample gave rise to the 18 T cell receptor beta chains below, sequenced in a study of early T cells in non-severe SARS-CoV-2 infection. From the 5' RACE reads, TCRdb called clonotypes with MiXCR, one entry per CDR3 protein. This sample has 26,000 or so distinct CDR3 sequences, with 4% to 5% found just once. Sequencing was carried out using whole blood. Receptors were obtained from an adult who was a healthcare worker with PCR-confirmed SARS-CoV-2 infection or an uninfected control (not recorded which).

This clonotype was picked up a small number of times. This chain links TRBV20-1 with TRBJ2-7; maybe TRBD1 (7 bases). This CDR3 spans 15 amino acids. V lost 0 bases and J 4 bases, leaving 16 bases between the germline ends. Germline CDR1 DFQATT, CDR2 SNEGSKA (reference sequence). This chain's CDR3 is CSAREGATGRYEQYF. CDR3 in DNA: TGCAGTGCTAGAGAGGGGGCGACAGGGAGGTACGAGCAGTACTTC.

Many counts were recorded for this clonotype. The V call is TRBV5-1, the J call TRBJ1-2, with 9 bases identical to TRBD1. V lost 0 bases, J lost 2 bases, and 5 bases stayed unmatched. Germline loops: CDR1 SGHRS, CDR2 YFSETQ. The CDR3 has 16 residues. This CDR3 reads CASSLGDRGSNYGYTF. CDR3 nucleotide sequence: TGCGCCAGCAGCTTGGGCGACAGGGGGTCGAACTATGGCTACACCTTC.

This clonotype was counted ten times or more. The chain carries TRBV24-1 and TRBJ2-2; D is perhaps TRBD1 (5 bases). Trimming left V 9 bases short and J 4 bases short, with 17 bases between. Per germline, CDR1 KGHDR and CDR2 SFDVKD. The CDR3 sequence is 15 residues long. CDR3 nucleotides: TGTGCCACCCGAAATAGGGGCGCTAGCACCGGGGAGCTGTTTTTT. The encoded protein is CATRNRGASTGELFF.

This clonotype was found many times. V usage is TRBV18 and J usage is TRBJ2-1; 13 bases align to TRBD2. The CDR3 has 15 amino acids. The V and J ends lost 4 bases and 5 bases, in that order; junction bases with no gene match: 2. CDR1 and CDR2 from the germline V gene are KGHSH and LQKENI. CDR3 nucleotide sequence: TGTGCCAGCTCACGGGGACTAGCGGGACACAATGAGCAGTTCTTC. Translated: CASSRGLAGHNEQFF. Looking up the rest from reference TRBV18 and TRBJ2-1 gives the full variable domain: NAGVMQNPRHLVRRRGQEARLRCSPMKGHSHVYWYRQLPEEGLKFMVYLQKENIIDESGMPKERFSAEFPKEGPSILRIQQVVRGDSAAYFCASSRGLAGHNEQFFGPGTRLTVL.

The chain employs TRBV29-1 and TRBJ2-5; no reliable D call. The CDR3 is 9 residues long. The germline gives CDR1 SQVTM, CDR2 ANQGSEA. V lost 0 bases and J 7 bases, leaving 0 bases between the germline ends. The CDR3 reads CSVEETQYF. For the CDR3, the DNA is TGCAGCGTTGAAGAGACCCAGTACTTC.

This clonotype was seen many times. This chain joins TRBV6-6 and TRBJ1-6, with TRBD1 matching 7 bases. V trimming: 6 bases; J trimming: 7 bases; junction bases outside the gene matches: 12. Germline-derived CDR1 and CDR2 are MNHNY and SVGAGI (reference sequence). This CDR3 is 16 amino acids long. The CDR3 reads CASSPLRTGRNSPLHF. The CDR3 nucleotides are TGTGCCAGCAGCCCCCTTAGGACAGGAAGGAATTCACCCCTCCACTTT.

In its sample, this clonotype was seen a few times. This sequence joins TRBV6-5 and TRBJ2-2; no clear D gene. Germline V lookup: CDR1 MNHEY, CDR2 SVGAGI. V was trimmed by 5 bases and J by 8 bases, leaving 6 bases between them. The CDR3 is 11 amino acids. In DNA, the CDR3 is TGTGCCAGCAGTCACGGGGGGGAGCTGTTTTTT. This sequence encodes CASSHGGELFF.

This clonotype was counted ten times or more. The CDR3 bases are TGTGCCAGCTCAAAGGCGGGACTAGCGGGGAACTACGAGCAGTACTTC. Its translation is CASSKAGLAGNYEQYF. The J gene is TRBJ2-7, the V gene TRBV18, with TRBD2 matching over 13 bases. The CDR3 consists of 16 residues. V lost 5 bases, J lost 3 bases, and 7 bases stayed unmatched. Germline CDR1 reads KGHSH; CDR2 reads LQKENI.

This clonotype was seen more than once but under ten times. The chain couples TRBV6-2 or TRBV6-3 to TRBJ2-3; tentatively, D is TRBD2 (6 bases). Trimming took off 6 bases at V and 9 bases at J, with 16 bases between the two ends. The CDR3 consists of 13 residues. CDR1 and CDR2 from the germline V gene are MNHEY and SVGEGT. CDR3 protein: CASRTSSYVTQYF. The CDR3 DNA follows: TGTGCCAGCAGAACTAGCTCGTATGTAACGCAGTATTTT.

This clonotype was seen repeatedly, ten times or more. The genes are TRBV3-1 and TRBJ2-2; 9 bases line up with TRBD2. The V segment lost 4 bases and the J segment 7 bases; nucleotides outside the gene matches: 7. The CDR3 contains 15 residues. Germline CDR1 reads LGHDT; CDR2 reads YNNKEL (reference sequence). Here the CDR3 reads CASSRGSGSSGELFF. The CDR3 nucleotides read TGTGCCAGCAGCCGGGGTAGCGGGAGTAGCGGGGAGCTGTTTTTT.

Ten or more counts support this clonotype. The chain is built from TRBV6-6 and TRBJ2-5, with D unclear. Trimming took 6 bases from V and 2 from J, leaving 10 bases between them. CDR3 size: 13 residues. Germline V gene sequence: CDR1 MNHNY, CDR2 SVGAGI (reference sequence). CDR3 sequence (DNA): TGTGCCAGCAGCCCAGGAAAACAAGAGACCCAGTACTTC. Its translation is CASSPGKQETQYF.

V gene TRBV5-1 combines with J gene TRBJ2-6, with 10 bases matching TRBD1. The V and J ends lost 5 bases and 12 bases, in that order; junction bases with no gene match: 8. The CDR3 spans 14 residues. Germline assignment: CDR1 SGHRS and CDR2 YFSETQ. The chain's CDR3 is CASSSGTGDGVLTF. CDR3 sequence (DNA): TGCGCCAGCAGTTCCGGGACAGGGGATGGCGTCCTGACTTTC.

This clonotype was observed at least ten times. The V call is TRBV10-1, the J call TRBJ2-3; TRBD1 matches 8 bases. The CDR3 loop spans 15 amino acids. The V gene end was trimmed by 9 bases and the J gene end by 5 bases; junction bases not matched to a gene: 13. Germline V CDR1 and CDR2: WNHNN, SYGVQD (reference sequence). This CDR3 reads CASSRGRGLGDTQYF. Written as DNA, the CDR3 is TGCGCCAGTTCTCGCGGCAGGGGGCTTGGAGATACGCAGTATTTT.

This clonotype came up many times. The chain couples TRBV27 to TRBJ1-2; possibly TRBD1 for D (5 bases). Germline lookup yields CDR1 MNHEY and CDR2 SMNVEV (reference sequence). This CDR3 spans 13 amino acids. V lost 2 bases and J 5 bases, leaving 9 bases between the germline ends. CDR3 amino acids: CASSLRAGYGYTF. DNA for the CDR3: TGTGCCAGCAGTTTAAGGGCAGGGTATGGCTACACCTTC.

In its sample, this clonotype was seen many times. The genes are TRBV11-2 and TRBJ2-1; D unresolved. V was shortened by 5 bases and J by 3 bases, with 14 bases between the two germline ends. In germline, CDR1 is SGHAT, CDR2 FQNNGV. CDR3 size: 15 residues. CDR3 region: CASSPGRWGYNEQFF. The CDR3, as DNA: TGTGCCAGCAGCCCGGGTCGTTGGGGCTACAATGAGCAGTTCTTC.

This clonotype was seen ten or more times. The chain links TRBV18 to TRBJ1-1; a weak D match, TRBD1 (5 bases). This CDR3 comprises 16 residues. The V and J ends lost 3 bases and 4 bases respectively, with 18 bases between them. Germline V CDR1 and CDR2: KGHSH, LQKENI. The CDR3 DNA reads TGTGCCAGCTCACCGCGAGTGGTGGGGGAAGGCACTGAAGCTTTCTTT. Its translation: CASSPRVVGEGTEAFF.

This clonotype was picked up many times. This chain uses TRBV20-1 with TRBJ2-1, with D maybe TRBD2 (6 bases). The CDR3 contains 17 residues. Trimming stripped 5 bases from V and 5 bases from J, with 25 bases between. The V gene's germline CDR1 is DFQATT and CDR2 SNEGSKA (reference sequence). The CDR3 DNA sequence: TGCAGTGCTCCCCAATCTGGAGGGGAGTGGGGGAACAATGAGCAGTTCTTC. Translating gives CSAPQSGGEWGNNEQFF.

This clonotype was counted many times. This chain connects TRBV12-3 or TRBV12-4 to TRBJ2-2, with D tentatively TRBD1 (5 bases). The CDR3 consists of 15 residues. V was shortened by 6 bases and J by 0 bases, with 11 bases between the two germline ends. In DNA, the CDR3 is TGTGCCAGCAGCACCAGGGCACCGAACACCGGGGAGCTGTTTTTT. This codes for CASSTRAPNTGELFF.